The 13 T cell receptor beta chains in this list originate from one sample, sequenced in a study of T cell responses to AZD1222 COVID-19 vaccine. Sequenced by immunoSEQ multiplex PCR; TCRdb stores in-frame clones only, minus some. The sample includes tens of thousands of clones, around nine tenths of them seen just once. The sequencing used peripheral blood, collected 28 days after the second AZD1222 dose. The origin of the receptors is an adult who received the AZD1222 COVID-19 vaccine.

The chain joins TRBV6-5 to TRBJ1-1; no clear D. CDR1 and CDR2 (germline): MNHEY, SVGAGI. The CDR3 contains 13 residues. Deletions cut 7 bases from V and 4 bases from J, with 13 bases between. The chain's CDR3 is CASKADGGTEAFF. In nucleotides, the CDR3 is TGTGCCAGCAAGGCGGACGGCGGCACTGAAGCTTTCTTT.

This clone appeared a single time. J is TRBJ1-6 and V is TRBV7-6; D perhaps matches TRBD1 (6 bases). The CDR3 is 15 amino acids. CDR1 is SGHVS, CDR2 FNYEAQ, per germline. Trimming took 5 bases from V and 7 from J, leaving 15 bases between them. The CDR3 loop reads CASSTRTGRNSPLHF. The CDR3 DNA sequence: TGTGCCAGCAGCACAAGAACAGGGAGGAATTCACCCCTCCACTTT.

The chain joins TRBV19 to TRBJ2-1, with unresolved D. V was pared by 5 bases and J by 4 bases, with 18 bases between. Germline V gives CDR1 LNHDA, CDR2 SQIVND (reference sequence). The CDR3 is 16 amino acids. The CDR3: CASSSPIGRLYNEQFF. In DNA, the CDR3 is TGTGCCAGTAGTTCGCCGATAGGACGGTTGTACAATGAGCAGTTCTTC.

The V call is TRBV6-4, the J call TRBJ2-3; TRBD1 is a possible D gene (6 bases). Trimming removed 3 bases from V and 5 bases from J, with 12 bases in between. Germline CDR1 MRHNA, CDR2 SNTAGT. The CDR3 covers 14 residues. The CDR3 loop reads CASSEKGGIDTQYF. CDR3 coding DNA: TGTGCCAGCAGTGAGAAAGGGGGAATAGATACGCAGTATTTT.

The J gene is TRBJ2-7, the V gene TRBV7-2; 7 positions agree with TRBD2. The CDR3 sequence is 16 residues long. V lost 5 bases to trimming and J lost 7 bases; unmatched junction nucleotides: 17. Germline lookup yields CDR1 SGHTA and CDR2 FQGNSA. The CDR3 nucleotides are TGTGCCAGCAGCCCCCGCGGGGGTGGAGAGGCATGGGAGCAGTACTTC. Encoded protein: CASSPRGGGEAWEQYF.

This clone turned up a few times. The chain recombines TRBV27 with TRBJ2-1; 9 bases map to TRBD2. Germline V gives CDR1 MNHEY, CDR2 SMNVEV (reference sequence). The length of the CDR3 is 15 residues. V dropped 1 base and J dropped 6; count of bases not matched to a gene: 4. The CDR3 coding sequence is TGTGCCAGCAGTTTATTTAGCGGGAGTCCCAATGAGCAGTTCTTC. This gives the protein CASSLFSGSPNEQFF.

The chain couples TRBV7-6 to TRBJ2-1; TRBD2 aligns across 11 bases. The CDR3 contains 14 residues. The trim removed 2 bases at V and 9 bases at J, leaving 3 bases unmatched. From germline, CDR1 is SGHVS and CDR2 FNYEAQ. CDR3 protein: CASSLQLAGGEQFF. The DNA of the CDR3 is TGTGCCAGCAGCTTACAGCTAGCGGGGGGTGAGCAGTTCTTC.

The table lists this clone with a count of one. The J gene is TRBJ2-3, the V gene TRBV7-9, with D uncertain. The CDR3 is made up of 14 amino acids. Germline V CDR1 and CDR2: SEHNR, FQNEAQ (reference sequence). V was trimmed by 5 bases and J by 4 bases, leaving 13 bases between them. CDR3 residues: CASSPVPGADTQYF. The CDR3 nucleotides are TGTGCCAGCAGCCCCGTTCCGGGCGCAGATACGCAGTATTTT.

This clone has just a few counts. The V call is TRBV7-2, the J call TRBJ1-1; a possible D gene is TRBD1 (6 bases). Germline V gene lookup returns CDR1 SGHTA and CDR2 FQGNSA. The CDR3 runs 15 residues. Trimming removed 4 bases at V and 4 bases at J, with 16 bases between. CDR3 coding DNA: TGTGCCAGCAGCTCCCAAAGCCAGGGGATCACTGAAGCTTTCTTT. Its translation is CASSSQSQGITEAFF. Full variable domain (missing parts from reference TRBV7-2 and TRBJ1-1): GAGVSQSPSNKVTEKGKDVELRCDPISGHTALYWYRQSLGQGLEFLIYFQGNSAPDKSGLPSDRFSAERTGGSVSTLTIQRTQQEDSAVYLCASSSQSQGITEAFFGQGTRLTVV.

This clone has just a few counts. This sequence joins TRBV19 and TRBJ1-4, with D maybe TRBD1 (5 bases). Germline assignment: CDR1 LNHDA and CDR2 SQIVND (reference sequence). The CDR3 runs 14 residues. Between the trimmed V and J ends, which lost 1 base and 5 bases, there was a span of 8 bases. The CDR3 is CASSIGDLNEKLFF. The CDR3, as DNA: TGTGCCAGTAGTATAGGGGACTTAAATGAAAAACTGTTTTTT.

The chain is built from TRBV21-1 and TRBJ1-1; the table calls TRBD1, which could not be checked here. TRBV21-1 represents a pseudogene. The CDR3 consists of 13 residues. The CDR3, as DNA: TGTGCCAGCAGCAAAGACAGGCGCACTGAAGCTTTCTTT. This translates into CASSKDRRTEAFF.

V gene TRBV19 combines with J gene TRBJ2-1, with unresolved D. Germline V lookup: CDR1 LNHDA, CDR2 SQIVND (reference sequence). V was pared by 5 bases and J by 6 bases, with 8 bases between. The CDR3 runs to 12 residues. CDR3 protein: CASSSGANEQFF. As DNA, the CDR3 is TGTGCCAGTAGTTCTGGAGCCAATGAGCAGTTCTTC.

V usage is TRBV27 and J usage is TRBJ2-1, with D perhaps TRBD2 (6 bases). The CDR3 is 16 amino acids. Deletions cut 5 bases from V and 3 bases from J, with 17 bases between. Germline V gives CDR1 MNHEY, CDR2 SMNVEV (reference sequence). The CDR3: CASSPSSAFGYNEQFF. The CDR3 region has the DNA TGTGCCAGCAGTCCATCTAGCGCCTTCGGCTACAATGAGCAGTTCTTC.